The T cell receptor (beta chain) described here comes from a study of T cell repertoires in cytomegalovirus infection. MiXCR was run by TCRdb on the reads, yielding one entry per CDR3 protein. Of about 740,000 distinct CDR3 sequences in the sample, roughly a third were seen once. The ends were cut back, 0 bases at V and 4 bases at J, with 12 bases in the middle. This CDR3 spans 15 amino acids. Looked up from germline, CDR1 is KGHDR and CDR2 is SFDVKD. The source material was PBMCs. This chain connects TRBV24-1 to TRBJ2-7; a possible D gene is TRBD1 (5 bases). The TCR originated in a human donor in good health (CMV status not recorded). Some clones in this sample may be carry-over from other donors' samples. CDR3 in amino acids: CATSDLRQGRYEQYF. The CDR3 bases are TGTGCCACCAGTGATTTGCGGCAGGGAAGGTACGAGCAGTACTTC.